A selection of T cell receptor beta chains follows, all from one sample in a study of blood T cell repertoires in COVID-19. Profiled with immunoSEQ multiplex PCR; TCRdb holds only in-frame clones, not every one. Among roughly 120,000 clones listed, approximately 80% were seen once. Sample: peripheral blood. Source of these receptors: a woman aged 70-85 years with acute or convalescent COVID-19. CDR3s include the opening cysteine and the closing phenylalanine or tryptophan. A D gene is named only where the DNA matches it firmly. Clone sizes are given selectively: once, few, many, or a class where the clone is expanded.

>NA|TRBJ2-1|TRBD2|TRBV15
TGTGCCACCAGCATTTCTAGCGGGGGGGCTGGTGAGCAGTTCTTC
CATSISSGGAGEQFF
>once|TRBJ1-1|NA|TRBV29-1
TGCAGCGTGTCCCGGTCGTCGTTGGCTGAAGCTTTCTTT
CSVSRSSLAEAFF
>NA|TRBJ2-5|NA|TRBV5-1
TGCGCCAGCAGCTTCTCTCGCGGAATCCAAGAGACCCAGTACTTC
CASSFSRGIQETQYF
>NA|TRBJ1-2|TRBD1|TRBV19
TGTGCCAGTAGTATCGGAGGGGGCGGCTACACCTTC
CASSIGGGGYTF
>NA|TRBJ2-1|NA|TRBV9
TGTGCCAGCAGCGTAGGGCCCAATCTGGGCCTTAGCTCCTACAATGAGCAGTTCTTC
CASSVGPNLGLSSYNEQFF
>NA|TRBJ1-4|TRBD1|TRBV6-1
TGTGCCAGCAGTGAAAGGCAGGGGGCGGCTAATGAAAAACTGTTTTTT
CASSERQGAANEKLFF
>NA|TRBJ1-2|NA|TRBV18
TGTGCCAGCTCACCACGGGCAGACGTTAACTATGGCTACACCTTC
CASSPRADVNYGYTF
>NA|TRBJ1-3|NA|TRBV12-3/TRBV12-4
TGTGCCAGCCAGGGTTTTGGAAACACCATATATTTT
CASQGFGNTIYF
>NA|TRBJ2-1|TRBD1|TRBV5-1
TGCGCCAGCAGCTTAGGACAGGGGAGCTACAATGAGCAGTTCTTC
CASSLGQGSYNEQFF
>NA|TRBJ1-3|NA|TRBV15
TGTGCCACCAGCAGAGATGTCACAGGGCCTATCTCTGGAAACACCATATATTTT
CATSRDVTGPISGNTIYF